Sequencing of this T cell receptor (beta chain) was carried out in a study of CD8+ T cells in alopecia areata. In its sample, this clone was seen a few times. The treatment denotes: oral pan-JAK inhibitor, 5-10 mg twice daily. Sequencing templates came from extracted RNA that was reverse transcribed into cDNA. Clones were read by immunoSEQ multiplex PCR, and TCRdb kept only the in-frame ones, dropping some. The data show about 210,000 clones, with approximately 72% seen just once and over 1% held by the top ten. The material was CD4+ T cells sorted from blood, obtained at approximately week 44, from a patient treated with tofacitinib. The sequence was obtained from a human donor with alopecia areata.

DNA of the CDR3: TGCAGCGCAACCTCAAGCAGACCTGGCTACACCTTC. As protein: CSATSSRPGYTF. The rearrangement links TRBV29-1 to TRBJ1-2, with D hard to call. The germline V and J ends were trimmed by 7 bases and 7 bases, with 16 bases remaining between them. Germline values: CDR1 SQVTM, CDR2 ANQGSEA. The CDR3 has 12 amino acids.